This T cell receptor beta chain was sequenced during a study of T cell responses to AZD1222 COVID-19 vaccine. This CDR3 comprises 16 residues. CDR1 and CDR2 from the germline V gene are SGDLS and YYNGEE. V gave up 4 bases and J gave up 8 bases, with 19 bases separating them. Points from the study as a whole: Donors were chiefly white British, with a greater number of females, and clonal diversity was perhaps underestimated.

The table came from immunoSEQ multiplex PCR; TCRdb's copy has only in-frame clones and leaves some out. The sample carries 130,000 to 150,000 clones, approximately 88% recorded once. A word on this clone: Antigen specificity is unknown.

The sequence came from an adult in good health. The sample here was peripheral blood, taken on day 0 of AZD1222 vaccination. The rearrangement uses TRBV9 and TRBJ1-6; D not resolved. The CDR3 loop is CASSFWPQVTDSPLHF. The CDR3 bases are TGTGCCAGCAGCTTCTGGCCCCAAGTTACGGATTCACCCCTCCACTTT.